The present T cell receptor beta chain was sequenced within a study of OX40 agonist ivuxolimab in advanced cancers. Study as a whole: While on treatment, patients had intravenous ivuxolimab at 0.01 to 10 mg/kg every 2 weeks.

TCRdb's copy holds only in-frame clones and misses some; the assay was immunoSEQ multiplex PCR. The data show roughly 100,000 clones, about 85% seen once. The V gene lost 8 bases and the J gene lost 0 bases, with 10 bases spanning the gap. CDR3 length equals 13 residues. Per germline, CDR1 MDHEN and CDR2 SYDVKM. The specimen was CD4+ or CD8+ T cells sorted from blood, collected in a trial of the OX40 agonist ivuxolimab. This receptor was identified in an adult with an advanced solid tumor such as melanoma, head and neck, liver or kidney cancer. The chain carries TRBV28 and TRBJ1-2; D possibly corresponds to TRBD1 (6 bases). CDR3 coding DNA: TGTGCCAGCGGGGGGGCAGCTAACTATGGCTACACCTTC. It specifies CASGGAANYGYTF.